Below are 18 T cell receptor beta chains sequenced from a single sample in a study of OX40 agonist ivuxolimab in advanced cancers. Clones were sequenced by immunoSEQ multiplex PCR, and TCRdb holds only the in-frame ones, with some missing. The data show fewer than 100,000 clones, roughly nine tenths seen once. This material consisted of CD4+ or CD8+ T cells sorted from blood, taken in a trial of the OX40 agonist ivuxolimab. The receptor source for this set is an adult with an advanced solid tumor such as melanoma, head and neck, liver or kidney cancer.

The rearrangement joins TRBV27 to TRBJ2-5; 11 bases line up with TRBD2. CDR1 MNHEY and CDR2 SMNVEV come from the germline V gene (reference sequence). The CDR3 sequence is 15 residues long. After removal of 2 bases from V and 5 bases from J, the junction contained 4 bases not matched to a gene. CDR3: CASSLTSGGWETQYF. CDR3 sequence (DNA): TGTGCCAGCAGTTTAACTAGCGGGGGTTGGGAGACCCAGTACTTC.

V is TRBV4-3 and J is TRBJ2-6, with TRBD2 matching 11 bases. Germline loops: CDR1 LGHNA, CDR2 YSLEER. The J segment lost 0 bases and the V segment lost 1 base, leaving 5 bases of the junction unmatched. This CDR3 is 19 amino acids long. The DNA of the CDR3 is TGCGCCAGCAGCCAAGGTAGACTAGCGGGGAACTCTGGGGCCAACGTCCTGACTTTC. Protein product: CASSQGRLAGNSGANVLTF.

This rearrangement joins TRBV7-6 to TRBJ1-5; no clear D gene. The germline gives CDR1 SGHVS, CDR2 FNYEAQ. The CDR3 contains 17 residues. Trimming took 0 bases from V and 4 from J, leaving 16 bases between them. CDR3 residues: CASSLAPHGGRNQPQHF. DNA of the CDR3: TGTGCCAGCAGCTTAGCCCCACACGGAGGGCGAAATCAGCCCCAGCATTTT.

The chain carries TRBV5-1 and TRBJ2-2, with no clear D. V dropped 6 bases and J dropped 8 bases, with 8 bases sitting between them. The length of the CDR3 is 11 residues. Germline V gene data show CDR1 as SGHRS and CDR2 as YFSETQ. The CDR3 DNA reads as TGCGCCAGCAAAGCCGAGGGGGAGCTGTTTTTT. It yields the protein CASKAEGELFF.

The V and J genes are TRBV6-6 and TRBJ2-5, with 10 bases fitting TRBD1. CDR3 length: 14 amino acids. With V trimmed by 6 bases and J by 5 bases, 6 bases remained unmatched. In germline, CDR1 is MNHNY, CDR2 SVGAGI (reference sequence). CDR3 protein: CASSFGQGGETQYF. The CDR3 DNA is TGTGCCAGCAGCTTCGGACAGGGGGGGGAGACCCAGTACTTC.

The CDR3: CASSLSASLSYNEQFF. The CDR3 nucleotides are TGTGCCAGCAGTTTATCGGCTAGCCTTTCTTACAATGAGCAGTTCTTC. This chain connects TRBV27 to TRBJ2-1, with D perhaps TRBD2 (5 bases). Trimming left V 0 bases short and J 4 bases short, with 13 bases between. The CDR3 totals 16 residues. CDR1 is MNHEY and CDR2 is SMNVEV in the germline V gene (reference sequence).

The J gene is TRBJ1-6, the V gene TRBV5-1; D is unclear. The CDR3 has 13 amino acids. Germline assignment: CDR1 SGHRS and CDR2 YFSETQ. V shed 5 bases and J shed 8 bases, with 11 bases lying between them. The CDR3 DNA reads TGCGCCAGCAGTGAAACCGATTATTCACCCCTCCACTTT. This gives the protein CASSETDYSPLHF.

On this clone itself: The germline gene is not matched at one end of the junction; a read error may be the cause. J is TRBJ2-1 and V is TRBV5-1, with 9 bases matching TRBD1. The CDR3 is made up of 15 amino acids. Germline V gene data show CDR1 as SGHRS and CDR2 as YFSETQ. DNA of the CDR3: TGCGCCAGCACCTTGATGGGACAGGGAACCCATGAGCAGTTCTTC. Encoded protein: CASTLMGQGTHEQFF.

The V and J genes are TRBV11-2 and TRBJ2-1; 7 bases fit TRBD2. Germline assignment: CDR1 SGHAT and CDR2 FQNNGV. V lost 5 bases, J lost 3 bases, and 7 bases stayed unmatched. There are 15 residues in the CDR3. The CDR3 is CASSVNRDYYNEQFF. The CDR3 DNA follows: TGTGCCAGCAGCGTGAACCGGGACTACTACAATGAGCAGTTCTTC.

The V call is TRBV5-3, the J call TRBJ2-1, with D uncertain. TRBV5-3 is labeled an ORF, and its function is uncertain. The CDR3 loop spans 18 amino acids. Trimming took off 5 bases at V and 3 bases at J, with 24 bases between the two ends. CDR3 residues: CARRGIGRAFARYNEQFF. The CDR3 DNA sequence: TGTGCCAGAAGAGGGATAGGGCGTGCGTTCGCTCGCTACAATGAGCAGTTCTTC.

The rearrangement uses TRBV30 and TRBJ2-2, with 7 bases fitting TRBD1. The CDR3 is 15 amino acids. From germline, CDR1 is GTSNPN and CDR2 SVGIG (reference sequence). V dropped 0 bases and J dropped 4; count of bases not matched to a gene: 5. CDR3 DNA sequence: TGTGCCTGGAGTGTCCAGGGGGACCCCACCGGGGAGCTGTTTTTT. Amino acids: CAWSVQGDPTGELFF.

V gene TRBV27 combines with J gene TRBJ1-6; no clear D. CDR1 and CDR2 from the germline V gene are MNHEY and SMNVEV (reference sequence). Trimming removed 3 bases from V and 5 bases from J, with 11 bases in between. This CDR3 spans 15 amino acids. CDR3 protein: CASSFEPHHNSPLHF. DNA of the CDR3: TGTGCCAGCAGTTTCGAACCTCACCATAATTCACCCCTCCACTTT.

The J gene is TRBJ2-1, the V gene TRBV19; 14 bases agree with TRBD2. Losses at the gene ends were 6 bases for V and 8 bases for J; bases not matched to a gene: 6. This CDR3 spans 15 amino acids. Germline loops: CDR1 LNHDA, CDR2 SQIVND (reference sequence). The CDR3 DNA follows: TGTGCCAGTAGGCCGGGACTAGCGGGAGTCTATGAGCAGTTCTTC. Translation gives CASRPGLAGVYEQFF.

This CDR3 is CASSLDGGRGAFF. Written as DNA, the CDR3 is TGTGCCAGCAGCTTAGACGGGGGCCGGGGGGCTTTCTTT. V gene TRBV7-9 combines with J gene TRBJ1-1, with a tentative D call TRBD1 (6 bases). This CDR3 is built from 13 residues. CDR1 is SEHNR, CDR2 FQNEAQ, per germline (reference sequence). V was clipped by 1 base and J by 11 bases, with 14 bases between them.

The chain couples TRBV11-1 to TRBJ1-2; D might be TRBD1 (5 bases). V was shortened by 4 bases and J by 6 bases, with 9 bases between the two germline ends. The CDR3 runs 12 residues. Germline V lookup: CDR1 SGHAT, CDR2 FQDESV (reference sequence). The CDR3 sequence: CASSWGGDGYTF. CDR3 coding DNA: TGTGCCAGCAGCTGGGGAGGGGATGGCTACACCTTC.

The CDR3 DNA sequence: TGCAGCGTTGAATTCTTAGTGGGACAGGGGTCATACGAGCAGTACTTC. Its translation: CSVEFLVGQGSYEQYF. The chain links TRBV29-1 to TRBJ2-7, with 10 bases identical to TRBD1. Trimming cost V 2 bases and J 4 bases; bases outside gene matches: 11. The CDR3 loop spans 16 amino acids. CDR1 SQVTM and CDR2 ANQGSEA come from the germline V gene.

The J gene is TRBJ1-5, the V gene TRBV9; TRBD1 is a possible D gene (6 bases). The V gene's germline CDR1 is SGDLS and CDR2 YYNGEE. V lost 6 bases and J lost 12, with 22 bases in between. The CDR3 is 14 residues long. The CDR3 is CASIGGDTEEFQHF. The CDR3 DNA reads TGTGCCAGCATCGGGGGGGACACAGAGGAGTTCCAGCATTTT.

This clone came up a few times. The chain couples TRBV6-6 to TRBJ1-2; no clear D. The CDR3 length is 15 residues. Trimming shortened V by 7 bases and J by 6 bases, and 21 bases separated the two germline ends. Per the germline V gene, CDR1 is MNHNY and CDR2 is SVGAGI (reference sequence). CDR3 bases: TGTGCCAGCATCTCATACGCGGCAGGATTGCATGGCTACACCTTC. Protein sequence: CASISYAAGLHGYTF.